This TCR beta chain was identified during a study of blood T cell repertoires in COVID-19. Study-wide context: The study drew acute and convalescent COVID-19 samples from the United States, Italy and Spain. PBMCs, B-cell-depleted T cells, or T cells provided the cDNA or gDNA that made up the material.

The V gene end was trimmed by 3 bases and the J gene end by 2 bases; junction bases not matched to a gene: 4. The length of the CDR3 is 14 residues. Germline V gene lookup returns CDR1 SGHVS and CDR2 FQNEAQ. Here immunoSEQ multiplex PCR was the method, and the copy in TCRdb shows in-frame clones only, minus some. Here the sample spans roughly 180,000 clones, more than 80% being singletons. Sequencing was carried out using peripheral blood. This TCR derives from a human donor in a cohort sampled during active COVID-19. The chain recombines TRBV7-8 with TRBJ2-7, with 7 bases that match TRBD1. Written as DNA, the CDR3 is TGTGCCAGCAGCTTCGGGACAGCGACCTACGAGCAGTACTTC. Its translation is CASSFGTATYEQYF.